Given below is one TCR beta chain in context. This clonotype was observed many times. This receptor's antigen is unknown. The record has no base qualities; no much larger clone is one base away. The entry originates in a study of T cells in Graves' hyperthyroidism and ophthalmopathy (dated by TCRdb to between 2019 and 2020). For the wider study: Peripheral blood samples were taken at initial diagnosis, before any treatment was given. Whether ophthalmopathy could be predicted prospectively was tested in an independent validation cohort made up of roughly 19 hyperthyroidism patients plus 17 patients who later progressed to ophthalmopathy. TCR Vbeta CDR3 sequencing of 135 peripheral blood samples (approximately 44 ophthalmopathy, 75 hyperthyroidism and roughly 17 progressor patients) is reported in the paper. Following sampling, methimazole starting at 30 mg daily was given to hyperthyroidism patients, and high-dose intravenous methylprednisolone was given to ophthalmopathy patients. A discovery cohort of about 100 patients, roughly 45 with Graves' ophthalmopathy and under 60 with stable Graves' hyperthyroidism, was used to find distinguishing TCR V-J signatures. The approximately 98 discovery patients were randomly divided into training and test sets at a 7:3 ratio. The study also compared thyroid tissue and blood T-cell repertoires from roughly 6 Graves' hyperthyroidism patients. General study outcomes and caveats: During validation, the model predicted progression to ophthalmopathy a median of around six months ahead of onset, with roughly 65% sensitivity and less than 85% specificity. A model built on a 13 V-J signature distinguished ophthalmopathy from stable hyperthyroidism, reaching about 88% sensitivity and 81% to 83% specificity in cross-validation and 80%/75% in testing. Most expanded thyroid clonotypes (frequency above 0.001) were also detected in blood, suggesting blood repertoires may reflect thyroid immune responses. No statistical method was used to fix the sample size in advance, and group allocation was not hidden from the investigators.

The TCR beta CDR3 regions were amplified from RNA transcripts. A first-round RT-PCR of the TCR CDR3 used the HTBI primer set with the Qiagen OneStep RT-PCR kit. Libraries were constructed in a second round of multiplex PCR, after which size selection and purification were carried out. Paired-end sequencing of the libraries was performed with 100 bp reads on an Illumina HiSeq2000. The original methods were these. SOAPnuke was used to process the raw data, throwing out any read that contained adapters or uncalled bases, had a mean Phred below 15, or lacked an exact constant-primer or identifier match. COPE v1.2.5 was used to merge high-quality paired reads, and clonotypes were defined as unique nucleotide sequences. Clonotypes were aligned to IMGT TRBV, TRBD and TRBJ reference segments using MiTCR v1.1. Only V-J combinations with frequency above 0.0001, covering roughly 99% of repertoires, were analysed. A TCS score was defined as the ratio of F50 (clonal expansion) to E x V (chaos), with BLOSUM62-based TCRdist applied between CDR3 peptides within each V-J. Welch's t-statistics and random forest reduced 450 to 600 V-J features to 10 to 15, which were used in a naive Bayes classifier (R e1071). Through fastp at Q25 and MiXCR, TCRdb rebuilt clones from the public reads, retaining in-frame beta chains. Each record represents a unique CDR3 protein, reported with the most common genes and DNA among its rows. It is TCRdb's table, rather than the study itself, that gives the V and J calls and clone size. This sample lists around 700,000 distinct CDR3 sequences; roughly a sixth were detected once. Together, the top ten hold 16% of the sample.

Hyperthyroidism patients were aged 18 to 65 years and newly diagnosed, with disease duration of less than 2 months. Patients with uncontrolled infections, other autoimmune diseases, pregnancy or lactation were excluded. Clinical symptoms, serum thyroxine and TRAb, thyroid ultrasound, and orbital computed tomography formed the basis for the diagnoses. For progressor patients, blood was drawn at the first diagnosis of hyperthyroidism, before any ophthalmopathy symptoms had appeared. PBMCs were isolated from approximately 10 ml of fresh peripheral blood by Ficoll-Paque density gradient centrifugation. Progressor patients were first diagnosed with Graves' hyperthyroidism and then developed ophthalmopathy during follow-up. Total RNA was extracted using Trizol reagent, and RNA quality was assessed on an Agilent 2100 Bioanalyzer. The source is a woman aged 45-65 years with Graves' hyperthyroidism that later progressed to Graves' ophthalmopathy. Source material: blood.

The CDR3 reads as follows: CASSPATYEQYF. DNA sequence: TGTGCCAGCTCACCAGCCACCTACGAGCAGTACTTC. The rearranged segments are TRBV18 and TRBJ2-7, with the D gene too uncertain to name. Between the V and J ends, shortened by 2 bases and 2 bases respectively, the junction contains 4 bases. CDR3 length: 12 amino acids, cysteine to phenylalanine. The DNA shown is the 36-base CDR3, in frame from base 1. From the germline V gene, CDR1 is KGHSH and CDR2 is LQKENI.